These T cell receptor beta chains were read from a single sample in a study of Ad26.COV2.S vaccination and SARS-CoV-2 variants. Sequencing was performed with immunoSEQ multiplex PCR; in TCRdb, only in-frame clones are kept and a portion is missing. The data show 380,000 or so clones, roughly 85% seen once. Material: peripheral blood, obtained in a trial of Ad26.COV2.S vaccine versus placebo. The receptors stem from a person between 18 and 59 years old who received the Ad26.COV2.S COVID-19 vaccine or a placebo. Both conserved end residues are part of each CDR3. A D gene is named only where the DNA matches it firmly. Not every row has a clone size; where given, it reads once, few, many or a size class.

D | J | V | size | CDR3 | DNA
. | TRBJ2-3 | TRBV7-2 | . | CASSLADRGGYTDTQYF | TGTGCCAGCAGCTTAGCGGATCGCGGGGGCTACACAGATACGCAGTATTTT
. | TRBJ1-1 | TRBV18 | . | CASSPAGEAFF | TGTGCCAGCTCACCAGCAGGGGAAGCTTTCTTT
. | TRBJ1-3 | TRBV5-6 | . | CASSDGTYSGNTIYF | TGTGCCAGCAGCGACGGGACATACTCTGGAAACACCATATATTTT
. | TRBJ2-1 | TRBV9 | . | CASSVDGNTYNEQFF | TGTGCCAGCAGCGTAGATGGCAATACTTACAATGAGCAGTTCTTC
TRBD1 | TRBJ2-1 | TRBV29-1 | . | CSADRGDRGTGEQFF | TGCAGCGCCGATCGCGGGGACAGGGGTACGGGTGAGCAGTTCTTC
. | TRBJ1-2 | TRBV4-1 | . | CASSPGQNNYGYTF | TGCGCCAGCAGCCCCGGACAGAATAACTATGGCTACACCTTC
TRBD1 | TRBJ1-4 | TRBV7-2 | . | CASSLPRTGDGGKLFF | TGTGCCAGCAGCTTACCAAGGACAGGGGACGGTGGAAAACTGTTTTTT
. | TRBJ2-5 | TRBV9 | . | CASSVGTVYGETQYF | TGTGCCAGCAGCGTAGGGACCGTATATGGGGAGACCCAGTACTTC
TRBD2 | TRBJ2-2 | TRBV7-8 | once | CATATSGVIRELFF | TGTGCCACCGCGACTAGCGGGGTAATTAGGGAGCTGTTTTTT
TRBD1 | TRBJ1-2 | TRBV7-6 | . | CASSHGQGPNYGYTF | TGTGCCAGCAGCCACGGACAGGGCCCCAACTATGGCTACACCTTC
. | TRBJ1-2 | TRBV4-3 | . | CASSPTRGPANYGYTF | TGCGCCAGCAGCCCAACCCGAGGCCCTGCTAACTATGGCTACACCTTC
. | TRBJ1-6 | TRBV3-1/TRBV3-2 | . | CASSRNSYNSPLHF | TGTGCCAGCAGCCGGAACTCCTATAATTCACCCCTCCACTTT
. | TRBJ1-5 | TRBV5-4 | . | CASSFGGSSQPQHF | TGTGCCAGCAGCTTTGGGGGGTCGAGCCAGCCCCAGCATTTT
. | TRBJ2-7 | TRBV27 | . | CASTIAGGYEQYF | TGTGCCAGCACCATTGCCGGGGGTTACGAGCAGTACTTC
TRBD2 | TRBJ2-5 | TRBV4-2 | . | CASSQLWAGGGETQYF | TGTGCCAGCAGCCAACTTTGGGCGGGAGGAGGGGAGACCCAGTACTTC
TRBD2 | TRBJ2-7 | TRBV11-2 | . | CASSSRTGTSSYEQYF | TGTGCCAGCAGCTCTAGGACGGGGACTAGCTCCTACGAGCAGTACTTC
. | TRBJ1-1 | TRBV6-5 | . | CASSYSLERVEAFF | TGTGCCAGCAGTTACTCGCTCGAACGGGTCGAAGCTTTCTTT
. | TRBJ1-4 | TRBV25-1 | . | CASSDGQINEKLFF | TGTGCCAGCAGTGATGGACAGATTAATGAAAAACTGTTTTTT
. | TRBJ1-1 | TRBV5-1 | . | CASSLEDREEAFF | TGCGCCAGCAGCTTGGAGGACAGAGAGGAAGCTTTCTTT
. | TRBJ1-2 | TRBV25-1 | . | CAAGRDYGYTF | TGTGCCGCGGGACGGGATTATGGCTACACCTTC
TRBD2 | TRBJ2-7 | TRBV4-2 | . | CASSHRIGSGGLFYEQYF | TGTGCCAGCAGCCACAGAATCGGTAGCGGGGGACTATTTTACGAGCAGTACTTC
TRBD1 | TRBJ1-3 | TRBV19 | . | CASIQGGTGNPGNTIYF | TGTGCCAGTATCCAGGGAGGGACAGGGAATCCTGGAAACACCATATATTTT
. | TRBJ2-2 | TRBV5-1 | . | CASRTLGAGELFF | TGCGCCAGCAGAACTCTAGGGGCCGGGGAGCTGTTTTTT
. | TRBJ1-6 | TRBV5-1 | . | CASSLAPGDNSPLHF | TGCGCCAGCAGCTTGGCCCCCGGGGATAATTCACCCCTCCACTTT
. | TRBJ1-1 | TRBV5-1 | . | CASSLQGAEAFF | TGCGCCAGCAGCTTGCAGGGAGCTGAAGCTTTCTTT
. | TRBJ1-6 | TRBV7-9 | once | CASSLGGRGWSPLHF | TGTGCCAGCAGCTTGGGCGGGAGGGGCTGGTCACCCCTCCACTTT
. | TRBJ1-2 | TRBV7-9 | . | CASSPPTGSGYTF | TGTGCCAGCAGCCCACCAACAGGGAGCGGCTACACCTTC
. | TRBJ1-5 | TRBV7-2 | . | CASSLDSQPQHF | TGTGCCAGCAGCTTAGATAGTCAGCCCCAGCATTTT
TRBD1 | TRBJ1-1 | TRBV7-2 | . | CASSLAGQVNTEAFF | TGTGCCAGCAGCTTAGCTGGACAGGTGAACACTGAAGCTTTCTTT
. | TRBJ1-1 | TRBV19 | . | CASSMSQNTEAFF | TGTGCCAGTAGTATGTCGCAGAACACTGAAGCTTTCTTT
TRBD2 | TRBJ2-7 | TRBV9 | . | CASSVGGIFTGSYEQYF | TGTGCCAGCAGCGTGGGGGGGATTTTTACTGGGTCCTACGAGCAGTACTTC
. | TRBJ2-7 | TRBV21-1 | . | CASSKVQDRGSYEQYF | TGTGCCAGCAGCAAAGTGCAGGACAGGGGTTCCTACGAGCAGTACTTC
TRBD1 | TRBJ1-2 | TRBV10-3 | . | CAISDQGARYGYTF | TGTGCCATCAGCGACCAGGGGGCAAGGTATGGCTACACCTTC
. | TRBJ1-5 | TRBV5-8 | few | CASSDDSAYSNQPQHF | TGTGCCAGCAGCGATGACAGCGCTTATAGCAATCAGCCCCAGCATTTT
TRBD1 | TRBJ1-1 | TRBV2 | . | CASSGQGILRTEAFF | TGTGCCAGCAGTGGACAGGGGATTTTGAGAACTGAAGCTTTCTTT
. | TRBJ2-2 | TRBV7-2 | . | CASSPVVGTGGELFF | TGTGCCAGCAGCCCGGTGGTTGGTACTGGCGGGGAGCTGTTTTTT
. | TRBJ2-5 | TRBV7-9 | . | CASRRLFQETQYF | TGTGCCAGCAGAAGACTATTCCAAGAGACCCAGTACTTC